The T cell receptor beta chain under discussion was sequenced for a study of cytomegalovirus exposure and HLA in healthy donors. Overall study results and limits: Three CMV-associated chains proved CMV antigen-specific in vitro. The study flagged approximately 180 TCR beta chains as cytomegalovirus-associated.

This clone was detected once. The target antigen is unknown. V shed 4 bases, J shed 1 base, and the junction held 5 bases outside the gene matches. CDR3 size: 14 residues. Germline V lookup: CDR1 SQVTM, CDR2 ANQGSEA. The protocol was immunoSEQ multiplex PCR, while the TCRdb copy is restricted to in-frame clones and leaves out a portion. In the table there are approximately 240,000 clones, about 89% of which are singletons. The J gene is TRBJ1-1, the V gene TRBV29-1; 8 nucleotides match TRBD1. This TCR came from a woman under 30 in good health and CMV-seronegative. The sample comprised PBMCs. The CDR3 is CSVGRQGKNTEAFF. As DNA, the CDR3 is TGCAGCGTTGGCCGACAGGGGAAGAACACTGAAGCTTTCTTT.